Described below is a single T cell receptor (beta chain) sequence and its context. The antigen this receptor binds is unknown. Within one base of it there is no much larger clone, and no base qualities were kept. The immunoSEQ Assay, a bias-controlled multiplex PCR, was used to amplify TCRbeta CDR3 regions from genomic DNA. The authors' analysis ran thus. Nucleated cell counts per sample were estimated from amplification of reference gene primers within the assay. Sequence reads were collapsed and filtered to measure the absolute abundance of every unique TCRbeta CDR3 rearrangement. For each sample, productive Simpson clonality was calculated as the square root of Simpson's diversity index across productive rearrangements. Entries here come from immuneACCESS through TCRdb and include only in-frame sequences with V and J called. Some clones fail to appear in such tables; in the studies checked, an unresolved V gene covers under half of the shortfall, and the cause of the remainder is unknown. V, J and clone size are those of that table, while D and trimming were read from the DNA. The sample table shows nearly 110,000 clones, and approximately 90% are seen once. Roughly 1.2% of the sample rests with the top ten.

Each collaborating institution followed its own protocols to collect whole blood in K2EDTA tubes. For TCRbeta analysis, collaborator samples were shipped as frozen whole blood, as isolated PBMCs, or as DNA extracted from either sample type. This sample was taken from a study of blood T cell repertoires in COVID-19 (TCRdb year 2020). Turning to the overall study: Samples covering the acute and convalescent phases of COVID-19 were provided by collaborators in the United States, Italy and Spain. The material from the prospective study consisted of cDNA or gDNA derived from T cells, B-cell-depleted T cells, or PBMCs. Subjects who had been exposed to COVID-19, were actively infected with it, or had recovered from it provided the deeply sampled blood TCRbeta repertoires that made up the dataset. The repertoires were made available in a free public database intended to serve as a resource for research on the immune response to SARS-CoV-2. The samples were drawn from the first 160 participants of the ongoing ImmuneRACE study and from 1,254 subjects provided by 6 global collaborators. Nearly every sample came with metadata listing a de-identified subject ID, COVID-19 status, age in years and sex. Where HLA class I and class II types were available, the types were taken from metadata supplied by the sample provider, not from assay-based typing.

The trim is 5 bases for V and 5 bases for J, with a gap of 18 bases between the germline ends. CDR1 and CDR2 are drawn from the germline V gene (reference sequence): SEHNR, FQNEAQ. The CDR3 covers 15 residues, taking in both the cysteine and the phenylalanine. Of all the DNA, just the CDR3 is kept, 45 bases in frame from base 1. The paper as a whole reports these results and caveats: The quantity of clinical and demographic metadata differed by source and by participant and was supplied without curation.

The sequenced material came from peripheral blood. This TCR came from a woman younger than 45 with acute or convalescent COVID-19. The chain links TRBV7-9 with TRBJ1-1; perhaps TRBD1 is the D gene, with 6 bases matching. The CDR3 here reads CASSPPEGGGTEAFF. In nucleotide form, the sequence is TGTGCCAGCAGCCCTCCGGAGGGGGGAGGGACTGAAGCTTTCTTT.